A selection of T cell receptor beta chains follows, all from one sample in a study of control samples from healthy donors and cancer patients. TCRdb keeps only in-frame clones here, not all; method: immunoSEQ multiplex PCR. The table includes more than 95,000 clones, approximately 95% detected once. Specimen: blood. The receptors were sampled from a man younger than 30 in good health. Both conserved end residues are part of each CDR3. D genes are given only for firm matches. Clone size, where shown, is once, few, many, or a class for clones that have expanded.

V gene: TRBV7-8
J gene: TRBJ2-5
D gene: TRBD2
clone size: NA
CDR3 protein: CASSFGYGGEQETQYF
CDR3 DNA: TGTGCCAGCAGCTTTGGTTACGGGGGGGAACAAGAGACCCAGTACTTC

V gene: TRBV3-1/TRBV3-2
J gene: TRBJ1-1
D gene: TRBD1
clone size: NA
CDR3 protein: CASSQGAGGVWGTEAFF
CDR3 DNA: TGTGCCAGCAGCCAAGGGGCAGGGGGCGTTTGGGGCACTGAAGCTTTCTTT

V gene: TRBV10-2
J gene: TRBJ2-5
D gene: NA
clone size: NA
CDR3 protein: CASSTGTEETQYF
CDR3 DNA: TGCGCCAGCAGTACAGGTACAGAGGAGACCCAGTACTTC

V gene: TRBV12-3/TRBV12-4
J gene: TRBJ2-5
D gene: NA
clone size: NA
CDR3 protein: CASSLGETQYF
CDR3 DNA: TGTGCCAGCAGTTTGGGGGAGACCCAGTACTTC

V gene: TRBV19
J gene: TRBJ1-1
D gene: NA
clone size: NA
CDR3 protein: CASSMLGSGTEAFF
CDR3 DNA: TGTGCCAGTAGTATGCTTGGGTCGGGCACTGAAGCTTTCTTT

V gene: TRBV4-1
J gene: TRBJ1-1
D gene: TRBD1
clone size: once
CDR3 protein: CASSHFVQGAGGTEAFF
CDR3 DNA: TGCGCCAGCAGCCATTTCGTACAGGGGGCCGGAGGGACTGAAGCTTTCTTT

V gene: TRBV20-1
J gene: TRBJ1-1
D gene: NA
clone size: NA
CDR3 protein: CSARDGRGDFF
CDR3 DNA: TGCAGTGCTAGAGATGGCAGAGGGGACTTCTTT

V gene: TRBV4-1
J gene: TRBJ1-2
D gene: NA
clone size: NA
CDR3 protein: CASSQDRGTIYGYTF
CDR3 DNA: TGCGCCAGCAGCCAAGATAGGGGGACAATCTATGGCTACACCTTC

V gene: TRBV24-1
J gene: TRBJ2-2
D gene: TRBD2
clone size: NA
CDR3 protein: CATSGGGANTGELFF
CDR3 DNA: TGTGCCACCAGTGGCGGGGGAGCGAACACCGGGGAGCTGTTTTTT

V gene: TRBV13
J gene: TRBJ1-1
D gene: NA
clone size: NA
CDR3 protein: CASSLVRGQNTEAFF
CDR3 DNA: TGTGCCAGCAGCTTAGTAAGGGGACAGAACACTGAAGCTTTCTTT

V gene: TRBV19
J gene: TRBJ1-2
D gene: NA
clone size: NA
CDR3 protein: CASSIGPVDYGYTF
CDR3 DNA: TGTGCCAGTAGTATAGGACCGGTGGACTATGGCTACACCTTC

V gene: TRBV6-1
J gene: TRBJ2-1
D gene: NA
clone size: NA
CDR3 protein: CASSDHPWAQQFF
CDR3 DNA: TGTGCCAGCAGTGATCATCCGTGGGCCCAGCAGTTCTTC

V gene: TRBV6-1
J gene: TRBJ1-2
D gene: NA
clone size: NA
CDR3 protein: CASSDFFLRVGYTF
CDR3 DNA: TGTGCCAGCAGTGATTTTTTTTTACGGGTTGGCTACACCTTC

V gene: TRBV7-8
J gene: TRBJ2-7
D gene: NA
clone size: NA
CDR3 protein: CASSLARSYEQYF
CDR3 DNA: TGTGCCAGCAGCTTGGCCAGATCCTACGAGCAGTACTTC

V gene: TRBV7-8
J gene: TRBJ1-1
D gene: NA
clone size: NA
CDR3 protein: CASSLGTRTEAFF
CDR3 DNA: TGTGCCAGCAGCCTGGGCACCAGAACTGAAGCTTTCTTT

V gene: TRBV18
J gene: TRBJ2-2
D gene: TRBD2
clone size: NA
CDR3 protein: CASSPSPIAGLNTGELFF
CDR3 DNA: TGTGCCAGCTCACCCAGTCCAATAGCGGGGCTGAACACCGGGGAGCTGTTTTTT

V gene: TRBV3-1/TRBV3-2
J gene: TRBJ1-2
D gene: TRBD1
clone size: NA
CDR3 protein: CASSQEDRGYGYTF
CDR3 DNA: TGTGCCAGCAGCCAGGAGGACAGGGGCTATGGCTACACCTTC

V gene: TRBV29-1
J gene: TRBJ1-1
D gene: NA
clone size: NA
CDR3 protein: CSVAIPPSPLGDTEAFF
CDR3 DNA: TGCAGCGTTGCGATTCCGCCCTCACCCTTGGGGGACACTGAAGCTTTCTTT

V gene: TRBV5-1
J gene: TRBJ1-2
D gene: NA
clone size: NA
CDR3 protein: CASSLADQTLSPFGYTF
CDR3 DNA: TGCGCCAGCAGCTTGGCCGATCAGACTCTATCCCCTTTTGGCTACACCTTC

V gene: TRBV6-5
J gene: TRBJ1-3
D gene: NA
clone size: few
CDR3 protein: CASSRLGLSGNTIYF
CDR3 DNA: TGTGCCAGCAGCCGCCTGGGGCTCTCTGGAAACACCATATATTTT

V gene: TRBV2
J gene: TRBJ1-2
D gene: NA
clone size: NA
CDR3 protein: CASSLTPGEAYGYTF
CDR3 DNA: TGTGCCAGCAGCTTAACCCCGGGGGAGGCCTATGGCTACACCTTC

V gene: TRBV4-2
J gene: TRBJ1-5
D gene: TRBD1
clone size: NA
CDR3 protein: CASSQVTGTGNQPQHF
CDR3 DNA: TGTGCCAGCAGCCAAGTGACCGGGACAGGGAATCAGCCCCAGCATTTT

V gene: TRBV5-1
J gene: TRBJ1-3
D gene: NA
clone size: NA
CDR3 protein: CASSFGGPGNTIYF
CDR3 DNA: TGCGCCAGCAGCTTTGGAGGGCCTGGAAACACCATATATTTT

V gene: TRBV7-9
J gene: TRBJ2-7
D gene: TRBD1
clone size: NA
CDR3 protein: CASSLGVGQGSHEQYF
CDR3 DNA: TGTGCCAGCAGCTTAGGCGTGGGACAGGGTAGTCACGAGCAGTACTTC

V gene: TRBV10-3
J gene: TRBJ1-5
D gene: NA
clone size: once
CDR3 protein: CAISSKAFDSNQPQHF
CDR3 DNA: TGTGCCATCAGTTCAAAGGCATTCGATAGCAATCAGCCCCAGCATTTT

V gene: TRBV28
J gene: TRBJ2-7
D gene: NA
clone size: NA
CDR3 protein: CASSRRGTYEQYF
CDR3 DNA: TGTGCCAGCAGTAGGAGGGGTACCTACGAGCAGTACTTC

V gene: TRBV7-9
J gene: TRBJ1-4
D gene: NA
clone size: NA
CDR3 protein: CASSSGPDSNEKLFF
CDR3 DNA: TGTGCCAGCAGCTCGGGACCCGACAGCAATGAAAAACTGTTTTTT

V gene: TRBV5-5
J gene: TRBJ2-7
D gene: NA
clone size: NA
CDR3 protein: CASSFTGFAEQYF
CDR3 DNA: TGTGCCAGCAGCTTTACGGGGTTCGCCGAGCAGTACTTC

V gene: TRBV28
J gene: TRBJ1-1
D gene: NA
clone size: NA
CDR3 protein: CASSLGVEAFF
CDR3 DNA: TGTGCCAGCAGTCTTGGAGTTGAAGCTTTCTTT

V gene: TRBV11-2
J gene: TRBJ1-1
D gene: NA
clone size: NA
CDR3 protein: CASSYPQRSEGENTEAFF
CDR3 DNA: TGTGCCAGCAGCTATCCGCAAAGGTCAGAGGGAGAGAACACTGAAGCTTTCTTT

V gene: TRBV4-3
J gene: TRBJ2-1
D gene: NA
clone size: once
CDR3 protein: CASSQGPSSDLPYNEQFF
CDR3 DNA: TGCGCCAGCAGCCAAGGGCCGTCCAGCGATCTTCCCTACAATGAGCAGTTCTTC

V gene: TRBV14
J gene: TRBJ2-3
D gene: NA
clone size: NA
CDR3 protein: CASSQDSPMTDTQYF
CDR3 DNA: TGTGCCAGCAGCCAGGACAGTCCCATGACAGATACGCAGTATTTT

V gene: TRBV10-3
J gene: TRBJ1-1
D gene: NA
clone size: once
CDR3 protein: CAISEPEVTEAFF
CDR3 DNA: TGTGCCATCAGTGAACCCGAGGTCACTGAAGCTTTCTTT

V gene: TRBV7-2
J gene: TRBJ1-1
D gene: NA
clone size: NA
CDR3 protein: CASSHPPNSGGTEAFF
CDR3 DNA: TGTGCCAGCAGCCACCCCCCCAACAGCGGGGGAACTGAAGCTTTCTTT

V gene: TRBV12-2
J gene: TRBJ2-4
D gene: NA
clone size: NA
CDR3 protein: CASRLGLAGETLAKNIQYF
CDR3 DNA: TGTGCAAGTCGCTTGGGACTAGCGGGAGAGACACTAGCCAAAAACATTCAGTACTTC

V gene: TRBV7-9
J gene: TRBJ1-5
D gene: NA
clone size: NA
CDR3 protein: CASSQTGNSHQPQHF
CDR3 DNA: TGTGCCAGCAGCCAAACAGGGAATTCGCATCAGCCCCAGCATTTT